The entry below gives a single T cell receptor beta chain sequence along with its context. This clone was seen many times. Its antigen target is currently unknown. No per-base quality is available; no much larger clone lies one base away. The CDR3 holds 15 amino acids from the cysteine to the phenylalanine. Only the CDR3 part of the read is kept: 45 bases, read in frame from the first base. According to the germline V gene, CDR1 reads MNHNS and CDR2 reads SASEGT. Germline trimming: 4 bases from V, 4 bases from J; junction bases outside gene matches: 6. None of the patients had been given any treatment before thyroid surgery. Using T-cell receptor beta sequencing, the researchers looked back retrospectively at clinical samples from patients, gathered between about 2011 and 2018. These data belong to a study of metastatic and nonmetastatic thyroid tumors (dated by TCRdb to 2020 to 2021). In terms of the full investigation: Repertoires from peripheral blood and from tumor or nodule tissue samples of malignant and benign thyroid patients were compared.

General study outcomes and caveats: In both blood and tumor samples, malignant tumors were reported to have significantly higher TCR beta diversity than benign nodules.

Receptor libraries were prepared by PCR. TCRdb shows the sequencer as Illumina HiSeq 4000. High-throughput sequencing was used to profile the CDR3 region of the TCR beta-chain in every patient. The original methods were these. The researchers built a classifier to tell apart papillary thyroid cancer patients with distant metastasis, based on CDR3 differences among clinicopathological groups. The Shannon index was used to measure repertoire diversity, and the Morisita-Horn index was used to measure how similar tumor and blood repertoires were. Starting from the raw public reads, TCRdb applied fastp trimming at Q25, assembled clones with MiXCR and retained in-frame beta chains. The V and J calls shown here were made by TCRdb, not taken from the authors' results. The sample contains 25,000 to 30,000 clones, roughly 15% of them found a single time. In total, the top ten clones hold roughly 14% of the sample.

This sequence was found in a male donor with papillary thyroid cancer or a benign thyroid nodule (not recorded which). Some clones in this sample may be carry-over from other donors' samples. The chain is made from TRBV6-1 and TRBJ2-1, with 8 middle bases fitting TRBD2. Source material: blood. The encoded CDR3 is CASSVERGPYNEQFF. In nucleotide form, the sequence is TGTGCCAGCAGTGTCGAGCGGGGGCCTTACAATGAGCAGTTCTTC.